The 20 T cell receptor beta chains below were found in one sample sequenced in a study of cytomegalovirus exposure and HLA in healthy donors. TCRdb's table, derived via immunoSEQ multiplex PCR, lists solely in-frame clones and lacks some. The table shows around 150,000 clones, with about 82% occurring only once. Specimen: PBMCs. The receptors come from a man aged 25-40 years in good health and CMV-seropositive.

The rearrangement uses TRBV7-8 and TRBJ1-4; possible D gene TRBD1, 5 bases. V lost 7 bases to trimming and J lost 6 bases, with 15 bases between them. CDR1 is SGHVS and CDR2 is FQNEAQ in the germline V gene. The CDR3 consists of 14 residues. DNA of the CDR3: TGTGCCAGCACACCGGACAATTACTATGAAAAACTGTTTTTT. Translation gives CASTPDNYYEKLFF. Together with reference TRBV7-8 and TRBJ1-4, the CDR3 gives the full variable domain: GAGVSQSPRYKVAKRGQDVALRCDPISGHVSLFWYQQALGQGPEFLTYFQNEAQLDKSGLPSDRFFAERPEGSVSTLKIQRTQQEDSAVYLCASTPDNYYEKLFFGSGTQLSVL.

The rearrangement uses TRBV5-1 and TRBJ2-3; 8 bases are a match to TRBD1. This CDR3 contains 15 residues. The germline V gene has CDR1 SGHRS and CDR2 YFSETQ. The V segment lost 2 bases and the J segment 3 bases; nucleotides outside the gene matches: 5. In DNA form, the CDR3 reads TGCGCCAGCAGCTTACAGGGGGTGGGGACAGATACGCAGTATTTT. This codes for CASSLQGVGTDTQYF.

CDR3 nucleotide sequence: TGTGCCAGCAGCTTTACAGGGGATCAGCCCCAGCATTTT. Translating gives CASSFTGDQPQHF. V usage is TRBV11-1 and J usage is TRBJ1-5; 7 bases line up with TRBD1. This CDR3 has 13 residues. The germline V gene has CDR1 SGHAT and CDR2 FQDESV (reference sequence). The trim removed 3 bases at V and 5 bases at J, leaving 1 base unmatched. Using reference TRBV11-1 and TRBJ1-5 for the parts outside the CDR3, the full variable domain is EAEVAQSPRYKITEKSQAVAFWCDPISGHATLYWYRQILGQGPELLVQFQDESVVDDSQLPKDRFSAERLKGVDSTLKIQPAELGDSAMYLCASSFTGDQPQHFGDGTRLSIL.

In regard to this clone: At one end the junction does not follow the germline gene, possibly because of a read error. V and J are TRBV2 and TRBJ2-7; no reliable D call. The CDR3 spans 13 residues. CDR1 is SNHLY, CDR2 FYNNEI, per germline. CDR3 loop: CASSEALGRASNF. CDR3 nucleotide sequence: TGTGCCAGCAGTGAAGCGCTTGGCAGAGCGTCAAACTTC. The whole variable domain, filled in from reference TRBV2 and TRBJ2-7, reads EPEVTQTPSHQVTQMGQEVILRCVPISNHLYFYWYRQILGQKVEFLVSFYNNEISEKSEIFDDQFSVERPDGSNFTLKIRSTKLEDSAMYFCASSEALGRASNFGPGTRLTVT.

V gene TRBV9 combines with J gene TRBJ1-2; 10 positions agree with TRBD1. The junction had 4 bases not matched to a gene; V was cut back by 0 bases and J by 8 bases. Germline V gives CDR1 SGDLS, CDR2 YYNGEE. The CDR3 contains 14 residues. Written as DNA, the CDR3 is TGTGCCAGCAGCGTAGCGGACAGGGGGAAGGGCTACACCTTC. Its translation is CASSVADRGKGYTF.

This clone was counted at least ten times. The chain carries TRBV5-4 and TRBJ2-7, with D possibly being TRBD2 (5 bases). V dropped 0 bases and J dropped 2 bases, with 12 bases sitting between them. CDR1 and CDR2 from the germline V gene are SGHNT and YYREEE (reference sequence). The CDR3 is 15 residues long. CDR3 in DNA: TGTGCCAGCAGCTTGGGAGAGGGAGAAGCCTACGAGCAGTACTTC. It encodes CASSLGEGEAYEQYF.

The CDR3 loop is CASSVDGQLPYEQYF. The CDR3 nucleotides are TGTGCCAGCAGCGTAGACGGACAGCTTCCCTACGAGCAGTACTTC. The chain joins TRBV9 to TRBJ2-7; possible D gene TRBD1, 6 bases. The V end was cut by 0 bases, the J end by 2 bases, with 12 bases between. The germline V gene encodes CDR1 SGDLS and CDR2 YYNGEE. There are 15 residues in the CDR3.

The V and J genes are TRBV7-3 and TRBJ2-1, with 11 bases lining up with TRBD2. The CDR3 covers 20 residues. V lost 4 bases, J lost 0 bases, and 14 bases stayed unmatched. CDR1 SGHTA and CDR2 FQGTGA come from the germline V gene. Written as DNA, the CDR3 is TGTGCCAGCAGCTCCCCGACTAGCGGGGATATACCTAGCTCCTACAATGAGCAGTTCTTC. It codes for CASSSPTSGDIPSSYNEQFF.

This clone has a handful of counts. This sequence joins TRBV6-1 and TRBJ1-2, with 10 bases matching TRBD1. The CDR3 has 14 residues. The germline V gene has CDR1 MNHNS and CDR2 SASEGT. V shed 6 bases and J 4 bases; nucleotides not matched to a gene: 5. The chain's CDR3 is CASSAGQGGYGYTF. In nucleotides, the CDR3 is TGTGCCAGCAGCGCCGGACAGGGGGGCTATGGCTACACCTTC.

The V and J genes are TRBV29-1 and TRBJ2-1; 9 bases align to TRBD2. Germline CDR1 is SQVTM and CDR2 is ANQGSEA. The CDR3 contains 15 residues. The V gene end was trimmed by 4 bases and the J gene end by 3 bases; junction bases not matched to a gene: 7. The DNA of the CDR3 is TGCAGCGTTGCCGGGCTAGCGGGGAACTACAATGAGCAGTTCTTC. It is translated as CSVAGLAGNYNEQFF.

This chain uses TRBV6-5 with TRBJ1-2; no definite D call. The CDR3 totals 14 residues. V lost 2 bases and J 1 base, leaving 8 bases between the germline ends. Germline CDR1 MNHEY, CDR2 SVGAGI. The CDR3 DNA reads as TGTGCCAGCAGTTACGGAGTATTTAACTATGGCTACACCTTC. It specifies CASSYGVFNYGYTF.

The count of this clone is one. This chain connects TRBV5-4 to TRBJ2-7; D is unresolved. Germline V gene data show CDR1 as SGHNT and CDR2 as YYREEE (reference sequence). V was trimmed by 2 bases and J by 6 bases, leaving 9 bases between them. CDR3 length equals 12 residues. The CDR3 nucleotides read TGTGCCAGCAGCTTCCCAGGCCTCGAGCAGTACTTC. Translating it yields CASSFPGLEQYF. Together with reference TRBV5-4 and TRBJ2-7, the CDR3 gives the full variable domain: ETGVTQSPTHLIKTRGQQVTLRCSSQSGHNTVSWYQQALGQGPQFIFQYYREEENGRGNFPPRFSGLQFPNYSSELNVNALELDDSALYLCASSFPGLEQYFGPGTRLTVT.

This clone has only a few counts. The chain combines TRBV4-3 with TRBJ2-7; 9 bases align to TRBD1. The CDR3 is made up of 15 amino acids. Per the germline V gene, CDR1 is LGHNA and CDR2 is YSLEER. V shed 4 bases, J shed 1 base, and the junction held 5 bases outside the gene matches. CDR3 in amino acids: CASSRTGTGSYEQYF. The DNA for the CDR3 is TGCGCCAGCAGCCGGACCGGGACAGGGTCCTACGAGCAGTACTTC.

The chain carries TRBV4-2 and TRBJ2-7; 8 nucleotides line up with TRBD2. V was pared by 0 bases and J by 6 bases, with 10 bases of the junction left unmatched. The germline gives CDR1 LGHNA, CDR2 YNFKEQ. This CDR3 contains 16 residues. CDR3 protein: CASSQDRGGSLSEQYF. The DNA for the CDR3 is TGTGCCAGCAGCCAAGACCGGGGGGGCTCCCTAAGCGAGCAGTACTTC.

The CDR3 nucleotides read TGTGCCAGTAGTATCCGGGACAGGGCGGCAGATACGCAGTATTTT. Translation: CASSIRDRAADTQYF. The chain links TRBV19 to TRBJ2-3; 9 nucleotides match TRBD1. The CDR3 sequence is 15 residues long. Losses at the gene ends were 3 bases for V and 4 bases for J; bases not matched to a gene: 5. Germline loops: CDR1 LNHDA, CDR2 SQIVND (reference sequence).

V and J are TRBV27 and TRBJ1-6, with 9 bases aligning to TRBD1. CDR3 length equals 18 residues. With V trimmed by 0 bases and J by 3 bases, 6 bases remained unmatched. Germline V gene lookup returns CDR1 MNHEY and CDR2 SMNVEV (reference sequence). The CDR3 reads CASSLSWTGDSYNSPLHF. CDR3 DNA sequence: TGTGCCAGCAGTTTATCGTGGACAGGGGACAGCTATAATTCACCCCTCCACTTT.

The J gene is TRBJ1-4, the V gene TRBV7-8; D is possibly TRBD1 (5 bases). V was trimmed by 5 bases and J by 10 bases, leaving 17 bases between them. Germline V gene data show CDR1 as SGHVS and CDR2 as FQNEAQ. This CDR3 is built from 14 residues. The CDR3 is CASSASATGAKLFF. In nucleotides, the CDR3 is TGTGCCAGCAGCGCGTCGGCCACAGGTGCAAAACTGTTTTTT.

The V call is TRBV29-1, the J call TRBJ2-1; 8 bases match TRBD1. The germline gives CDR1 SQVTM, CDR2 ANQGSEA. The trim removed 6 bases at V and 1 base at J, leaving 5 bases unmatched. The length of the CDR3 is 14 residues. Here the CDR3 reads CSVLDRESYNEQFF. The CDR3 bases are TGCAGCGTCCTGGACAGGGAATCCTACAATGAGCAGTTCTTC.

The chain uses TRBV20-1 and TRBJ2-1; D is perhaps TRBD1 (6 bases). Per the germline V gene, CDR1 is DFQATT and CDR2 is SNEGSKA (reference sequence). CDR3 length equals 11 residues. Trimming left V 0 bases short and J 13 bases short, with 10 bases between. The CDR3 region is CSAREDSLQFF. CDR3 sequence (DNA): TGCAGTGCTAGAGAGGACAGCCTTCAGTTCTTC.

This clone was seen more than once but under ten times. The CDR3 loop is CATSRDPGSFTDEAFF. The CDR3 DNA follows: TGTGCCACCAGCAGAGATCCGGGATCCTTCACCGATGAAGCTTTCTTT. This chain joins TRBV15 and TRBJ1-1, with D uncertain. The germline V gene encodes CDR1 LNHNV and CDR2 YYDKDF (reference sequence). V dropped 0 bases and J dropped 7 bases, with 18 bases sitting between them. There are 16 residues in the CDR3.